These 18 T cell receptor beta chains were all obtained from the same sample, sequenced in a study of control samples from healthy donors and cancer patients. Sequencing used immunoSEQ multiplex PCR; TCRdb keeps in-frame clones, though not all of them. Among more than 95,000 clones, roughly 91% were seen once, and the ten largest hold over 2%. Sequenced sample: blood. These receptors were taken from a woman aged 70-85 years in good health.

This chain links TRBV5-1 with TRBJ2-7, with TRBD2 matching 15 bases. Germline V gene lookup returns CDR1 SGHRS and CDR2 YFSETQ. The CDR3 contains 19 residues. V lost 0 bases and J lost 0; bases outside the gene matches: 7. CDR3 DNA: TGCGCCAGCAGCTTGGGCCCCGGGACTAGCGGGGGGTACTCCTACGAGCAGTACTTC. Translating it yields CASSLGPGTSGGYSYEQYF.

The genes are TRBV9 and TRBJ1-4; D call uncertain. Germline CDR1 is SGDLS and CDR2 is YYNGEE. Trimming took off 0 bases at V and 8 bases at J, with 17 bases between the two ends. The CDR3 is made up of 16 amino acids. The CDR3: CASSVADGRHGEKLFF. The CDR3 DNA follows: TGTGCCAGCAGCGTAGCTGATGGCCGGCATGGGGAAAAACTGTTTTTT.

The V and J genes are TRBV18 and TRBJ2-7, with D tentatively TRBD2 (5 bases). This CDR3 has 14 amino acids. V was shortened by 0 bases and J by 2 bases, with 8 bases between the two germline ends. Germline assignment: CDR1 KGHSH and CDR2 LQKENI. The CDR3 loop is CASSPPGVPYEQYF. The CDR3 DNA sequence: TGTGCCAGCTCACCACCCGGGGTCCCCTACGAGCAGTACTTC.

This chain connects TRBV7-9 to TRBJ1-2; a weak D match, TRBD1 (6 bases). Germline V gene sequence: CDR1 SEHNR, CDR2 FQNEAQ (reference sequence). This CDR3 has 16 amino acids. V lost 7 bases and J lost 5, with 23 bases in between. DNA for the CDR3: TGTGCCAGCACCAACCCGGGGGCCCTAGAGGGGTATGGCTACACCTTC. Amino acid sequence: CASTNPGALEGYGYTF.

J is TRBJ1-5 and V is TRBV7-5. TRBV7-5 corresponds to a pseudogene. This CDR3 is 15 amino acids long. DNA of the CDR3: TGTGCCAGAAGCTTAGGGGAAGAGGTCAATCAGCCCCAGCATTTT. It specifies CARSLGEEVNQPQHF.

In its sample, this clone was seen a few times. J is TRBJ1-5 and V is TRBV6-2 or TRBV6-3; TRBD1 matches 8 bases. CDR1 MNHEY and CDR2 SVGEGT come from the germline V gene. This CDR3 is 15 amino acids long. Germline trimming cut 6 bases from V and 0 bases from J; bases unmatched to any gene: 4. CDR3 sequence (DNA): TGTGCCAGCAGCTGGGGACAGGTTAGCAATCAGCCCCAGCATTTT. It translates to CASSWGQVSNQPQHF.

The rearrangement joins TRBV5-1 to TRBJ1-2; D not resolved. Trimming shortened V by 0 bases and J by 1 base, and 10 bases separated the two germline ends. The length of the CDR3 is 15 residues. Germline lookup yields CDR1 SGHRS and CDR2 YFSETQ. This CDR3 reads CASSLAGRDNYGYTF. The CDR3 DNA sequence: TGCGCCAGCAGCTTGGCCGGACGGGATAACTATGGCTACACCTTC. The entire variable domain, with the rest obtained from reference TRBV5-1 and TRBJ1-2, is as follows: KAGVTQTPRYLIKTRGQQVTLSCSPISGHRSVSWYQQTPGQGLQFLFEYFSETQRNKGNFPGRFSGRQFSNSRSEMNVSTLELGDSALYLCASSLAGRDNYGYTFGSGTRLTVV.

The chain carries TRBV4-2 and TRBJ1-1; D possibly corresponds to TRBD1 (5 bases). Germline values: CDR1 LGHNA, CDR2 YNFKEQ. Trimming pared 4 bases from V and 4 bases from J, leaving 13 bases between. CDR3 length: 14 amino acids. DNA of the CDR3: TGTGCCAGCAGCCCCACAGGAGGTATCACTGAAGCTTTCTTT. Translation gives CASSPTGGITEAFF.

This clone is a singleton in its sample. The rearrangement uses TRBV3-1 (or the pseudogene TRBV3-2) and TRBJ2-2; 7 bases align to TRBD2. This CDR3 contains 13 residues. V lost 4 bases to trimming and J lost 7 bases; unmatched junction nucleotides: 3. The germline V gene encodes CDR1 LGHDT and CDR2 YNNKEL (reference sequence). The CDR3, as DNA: TGTGCCAGCAGCCCCCGCGGGGGCGGGGAGCTGTTTTTT. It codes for CASSPRGGGELFF.

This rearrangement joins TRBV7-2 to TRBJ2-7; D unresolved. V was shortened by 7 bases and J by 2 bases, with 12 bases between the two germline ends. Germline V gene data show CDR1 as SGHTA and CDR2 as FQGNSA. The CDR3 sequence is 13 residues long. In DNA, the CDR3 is TGTGCCAGCAAGTTGGACGTCACCTACGAGCAGTACTTC. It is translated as CASKLDVTYEQYF. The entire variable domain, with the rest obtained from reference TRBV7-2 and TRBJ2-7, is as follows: GAGVSQSPSNKVTEKGKDVELRCDPISGHTALYWYRQSLGQGLEFLIYFQGNSAPDKSGLPSDRFSAERTGGSVSTLTIQRTQQEDSAVYLCASKLDVTYEQYFGPGTRLTVT.

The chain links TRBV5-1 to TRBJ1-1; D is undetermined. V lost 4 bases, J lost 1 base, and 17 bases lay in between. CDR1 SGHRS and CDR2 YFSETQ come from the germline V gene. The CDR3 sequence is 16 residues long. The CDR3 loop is CASSRPSGIGNTEAFF. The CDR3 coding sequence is TGCGCCAGCAGCAGGCCGTCGGGGATAGGGAACACTGAAGCTTTCTTT.

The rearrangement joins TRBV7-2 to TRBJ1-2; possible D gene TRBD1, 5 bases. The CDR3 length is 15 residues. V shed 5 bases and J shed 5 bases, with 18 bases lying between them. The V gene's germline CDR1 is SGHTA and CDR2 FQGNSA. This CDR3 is CASSVLGEGEYGYTF. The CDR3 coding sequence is TGTGCCAGCAGCGTCCTAGGGGAGGGTGAATATGGCTACACCTTC.

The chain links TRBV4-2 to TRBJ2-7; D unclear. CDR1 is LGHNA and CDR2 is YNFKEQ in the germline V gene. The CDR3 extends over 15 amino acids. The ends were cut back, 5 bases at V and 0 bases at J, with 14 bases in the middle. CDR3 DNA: TGTGCCAGCAGCTCAGTCGGCCAGTCCTCCTACGAGCAGTACTTC. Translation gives CASSSVGQSSYEQYF.

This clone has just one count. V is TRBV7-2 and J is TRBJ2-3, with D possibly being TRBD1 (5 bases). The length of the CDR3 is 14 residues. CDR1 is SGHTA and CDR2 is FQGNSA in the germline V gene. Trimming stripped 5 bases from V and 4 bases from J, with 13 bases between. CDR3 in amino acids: CASSAQQAPDTQYF. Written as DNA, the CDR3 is TGTGCCAGCAGCGCCCAACAGGCGCCAGATACGCAGTATTTT.

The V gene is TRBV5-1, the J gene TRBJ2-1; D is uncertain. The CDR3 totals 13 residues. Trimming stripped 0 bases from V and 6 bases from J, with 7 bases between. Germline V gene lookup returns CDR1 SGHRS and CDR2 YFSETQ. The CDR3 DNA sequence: TGCGCCAGCAGCTTGGTGGTGGGCAATGAGCAGTTCTTC. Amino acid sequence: CASSLVVGNEQFF. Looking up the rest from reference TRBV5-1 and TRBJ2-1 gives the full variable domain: KAGVTQTPRYLIKTRGQQVTLSCSPISGHRSVSWYQQTPGQGLQFLFEYFSETQRNKGNFPGRFSGRQFSNSRSEMNVSTLELGDSALYLCASSLVVGNEQFFGPGTRLTVL.

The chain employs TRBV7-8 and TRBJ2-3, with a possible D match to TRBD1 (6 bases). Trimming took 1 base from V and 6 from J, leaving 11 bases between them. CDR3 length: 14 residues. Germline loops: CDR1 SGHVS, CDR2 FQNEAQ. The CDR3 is CASSLGGHVDTQYF. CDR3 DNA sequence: TGTGCCAGCAGCTTAGGGGGGCACGTTGATACGCAGTATTTT.

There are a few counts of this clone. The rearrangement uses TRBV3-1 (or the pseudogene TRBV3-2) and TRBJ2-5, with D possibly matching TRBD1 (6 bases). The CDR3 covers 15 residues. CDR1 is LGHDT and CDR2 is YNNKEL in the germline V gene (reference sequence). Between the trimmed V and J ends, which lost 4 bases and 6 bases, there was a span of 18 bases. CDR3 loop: CASSPVSRGSKTQYF. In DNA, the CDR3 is TGTGCCAGCAGCCCCGTGAGTAGGGGGTCAAAGACCCAGTACTTC.

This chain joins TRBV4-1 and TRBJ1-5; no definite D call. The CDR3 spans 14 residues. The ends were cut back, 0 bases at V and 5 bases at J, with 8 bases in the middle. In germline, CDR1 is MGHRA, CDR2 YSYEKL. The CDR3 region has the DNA TGCGCCAGCAGCCAAGACAGAACCGATCAGCCCCAGCATTTT. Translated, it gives CASSQDRTDQPQHF.